The sample holds a few counts of the clone carrying this TCR beta chain. As yet, its antigen is unknown. TCRdb reprocessed the 5' RACE reads with MiXCR, giving one entry per CDR3 protein. This table has a few hundred thousand distinct CDR3 sequences, about 8.3% appearing once. This sample is drawn from a study of identical twins. Study conclusions and caveats: Researchers reported weaker excess twin sharing in beta out-of-frame sequences.

Everyone who donated was a healthy Caucasian. These data were likewise used in another study, on yellow fever vaccine responses in identical twins.

This receptor was obtained from a woman between 18 and 29 years old in good health. The sequencing sample was made of memory (CD45RO+) T cells sorted from blood.

CDR3 sequence reads: CSAYGATSGSNEQFF. CDR3 bases: TGCAGTGCTTACGGCGCGACTAGCGGGAGCAATGAGCAGTTCTTC. This chain links TRBV20-1 with TRBJ2-1; 12 bases are a match to TRBD2. J lost 6 bases, V lost 5 bases, and 8 bases had no gene match. The CDR3 loop spans 15 amino acids. CDR1 DFQATT and CDR2 SNEGSKA come from the germline V gene (reference sequence).